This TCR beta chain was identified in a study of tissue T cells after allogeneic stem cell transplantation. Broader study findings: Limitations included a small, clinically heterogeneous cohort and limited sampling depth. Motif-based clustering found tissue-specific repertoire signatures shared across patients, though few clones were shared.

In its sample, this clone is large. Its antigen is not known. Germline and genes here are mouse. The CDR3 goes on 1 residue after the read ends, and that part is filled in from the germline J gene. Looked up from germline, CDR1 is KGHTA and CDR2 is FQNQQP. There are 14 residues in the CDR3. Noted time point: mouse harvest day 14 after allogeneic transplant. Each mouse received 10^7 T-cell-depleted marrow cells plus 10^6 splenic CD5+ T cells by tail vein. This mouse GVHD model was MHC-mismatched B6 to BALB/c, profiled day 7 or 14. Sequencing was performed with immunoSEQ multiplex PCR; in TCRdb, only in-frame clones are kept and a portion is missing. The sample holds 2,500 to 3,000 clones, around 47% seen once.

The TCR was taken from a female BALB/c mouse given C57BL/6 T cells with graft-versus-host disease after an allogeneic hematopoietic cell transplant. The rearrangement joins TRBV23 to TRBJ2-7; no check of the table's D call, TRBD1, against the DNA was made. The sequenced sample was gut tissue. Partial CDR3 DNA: TGCTCCAGCAGCCCTCCGGGACAGGGTTGGGAACAGTAC. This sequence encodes CSSSPPGQGWEQY. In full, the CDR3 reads CSSSPPGQGWEQYF. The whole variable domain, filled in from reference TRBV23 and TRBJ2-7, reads DAAVTQKPRYLIKMKGQEAEMKCIPEKGHTAVFWYQQKQSKELKFLIYFQNQQPLDQIDMVKERFSAVCPSSSLCSLGIRTCEAEDSALYLCSSSPPGQGWEQYFGPGTRLTVL.